This TCR beta chain was found in a study of identical twins. CDR1 WSHSY and CDR2 SAAADI come from the germline V gene. CDR3 length: 15 amino acids. V gave up 2 bases and J gave up 4 bases, with 14 bases separating them. TCRdb re-analysed the 5' RACE reads in MiXCR, keeping a single row per CDR3 protein. The sample lists some 200,000 distinct CDR3 sequences, about 7.5% occurring once. These data were also filed under a second study, of yellow fever vaccine responses in identical twins. That source adds: Reportedly, the response of twins' T cells to the vaccine seemed partly convergent, partly personalized.

The source is a woman between 18 and 29 years old in good health. This rearrangement joins TRBV10-2 to TRBJ1-2; D is possibly TRBD1 (5 bases). Material: memory (CD45RO+) T cells sorted from blood. The CDR3 loop is CASSEDPGYSYGYTF. The DNA for the CDR3 is TGCGCCAGCAGTGAGGATCCAGGGTATAGCTATGGCTACACCTTC.